This T cell receptor (beta chain) derives from a study of blood T cell repertoires in COVID-19 (dated by TCRdb to about 2020). Regarding the complete study: Samples covering the acute and convalescent phases of COVID-19 were provided by collaborators in the United States, Italy and Spain. The prospective study material was composed of cDNA or gDNA derived from T cells, B-cell-depleted T cells, or PBMCs. The dataset comprised deeply sampled blood TCRbeta repertoires from subjects exposed to, actively infected with, or recovered from COVID-19. The repertoires were released in a freely available public database intended as a resource for research on the immune response to SARS-CoV-2. The samples were drawn from the first 160 participants of the ongoing ImmuneRACE study and from some 1,300 subjects provided by 6 global collaborators. A de-identified subject ID, COVID-19 status, age in years and sex were almost always included in the sample metadata. Where HLA class I and class II types were available, the types were taken from metadata supplied by the sample provider, not from assay-based typing. Overall study outcomes, separate from this receptor: How much clinical and demographic metadata was included differed by source and by participant, and the metadata was provided uncurated.

TCRbeta CDR3 regions were amplified from genomic DNA using the immunoSEQ Assay, a bias-controlled multiplex PCR. Regarding the original processing steps: Within the assay, amplification of reference gene primers was used to estimate how many nucleated cells each sample contained. Sequence reads were collapsed and filtered to measure the absolute abundance of every unique TCRbeta CDR3 rearrangement. Productive Simpson clonality was computed per sample as the square root of Simpson's diversity index over productive rearrangements. This is the immuneACCESS table as TCRdb keeps it, with only in-frame sequences that have V and J called. A part of the clones is gone; compared with another copy, unresolved V genes explain less than half, and the rest is unexplained. That table gives V, J and clone size, and the DNA gave D and trimming. The sample includes around 300,000 clones, with approximately 88% observed a single time. About 5% of the sample rests with the top ten.

Participants in the prospective study were enrolled through a virtual design, were aged about 18 to 100 years, and lived in 24 United States geographic areas. To assign participants to cohorts, the prospective study relied on clinical history that participants themselves reported in a screening survey and a study questionnaire. Recovered participants in ImmuneRACE Cohort 3 were defined by two consecutive negative NP/OP PCR tests, clearance by a healthcare professional, or resolution of symptoms. Mobile phlebotomists in the prospective study collected whole blood, serum and a nasopharyngeal or oropharyngeal swab from every participant. Additional blood draws and questionnaires over a roughly two-month period could optionally be provided by prospective study participants. Blood samples from the prospective study were shipped frozen or at room temperature prior to DNA extraction. Comment on this clone: Which antigen it targets is not known. Per-nucleotide qualities are absent, and no much larger clonotype sits a single base away.

The sample taken for sequencing was PBMCs or T cells enriched from blood (not recorded which). The TCR originated in a man younger than 40 who had recovered from COVID-19.

The nucleotide sequence reads as follows: TGCGCCAGCAGTAGGCGGTTCCGGGTCGGACTAGCGGGGGGGCCCGGCACAGATACGCAGTATTTT. Translated, this is CASSRRFRVGLAGGPGTDTQYF. The V gene is TRBV5-1 and the J gene is TRBJ2-3; TRBD2 aligns with 15 central bases. CDR1 and CDR2, per the germline V gene, are SGHRS and YFSETQ. The V end gives up 5 bases and the J end 1 base, leaving 20 bases in the junction not matched to a gene. The CDR3 has 22 amino acids, counting the end cysteine and phenylalanine. The retained sequence is limited to the CDR3, 66 bases, with the frame set at the first base.